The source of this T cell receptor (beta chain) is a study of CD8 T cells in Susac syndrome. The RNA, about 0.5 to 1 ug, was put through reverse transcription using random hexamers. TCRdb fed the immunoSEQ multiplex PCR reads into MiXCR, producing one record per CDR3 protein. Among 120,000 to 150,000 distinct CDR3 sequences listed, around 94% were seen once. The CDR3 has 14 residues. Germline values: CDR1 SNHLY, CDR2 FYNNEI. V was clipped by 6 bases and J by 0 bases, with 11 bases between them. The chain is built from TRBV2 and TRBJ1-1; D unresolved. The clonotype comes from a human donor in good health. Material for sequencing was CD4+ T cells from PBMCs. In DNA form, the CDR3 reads TGTGCCAGCAGCGCCTCGGCCTTGAACACTGAAGCTTTCTTT. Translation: CASSASALNTEAFF.